This TCR beta chain is drawn from a study of T-cell memory formation after mild COVID-19. General observations from the study: Those CD4+ clones that contracted were mainly in CM and EM (CD8+ ones in EMRA). Detection of some responders pre-infection suggested pre-existing cross-reactive memory T cells participated. The authors did not confirm SARS-CoV-2 specificity of second-wave clones peaking day 37.

The CDR3 length is 17 residues. Trimming took off 1 base at V and 0 bases at J, with 16 bases between the two ends. Germline CDR1 reads SGHRS; CDR2 reads YFSETQ. The 5'RACE method, run with constant-segment primers, produced TCR alpha and TCR beta cDNA libraries (carrying sample barcodes and UMIs). TCRdb independently ran MiXCR on the 5' RACE reads; one entry per CDR3 protein. The sample carries 140,000 or so distinct CDR3 sequences, roughly 6.3% recorded once. At least ten counts were recorded for this clonotype. Its antigen remains unidentified. This chain joins TRBV5-1 and TRBJ2-5; perhaps D is TRBD1 or TRBD2 (5 bases each). The receptor was derived from an adult woman who had mild COVID-19 (a few samples of this study predate the infection). Cell type and time point are not known. Specimen: PBMCs or a T cell subset sorted from them (not recorded which). The DNA for the CDR3 is TGCGCCAGCAGCTTGCAACCGCCGGGACGGAACCAAGAGACCCAGTACTTC. Translated, it gives CASSLQPPGRNQETQYF.